This T cell receptor beta chain was retrieved from a study of beta chain features in type 1 diabetes. This CDR3 has 14 amino acids. Germline assignment: CDR1 SNHLY and CDR2 FYNNEI. V was trimmed by 11 bases and J by 5 bases, leaving 19 bases between them. About this clone itself: Its antigen is unknown.

General study points: Within the patient group, naive, central memory and Treg TCRB repertoires appeared more similar to each other than within healthy donors. Type 1 diabetes patients had TCRB CDR3s that were shorter (moderately but significantly so) in all four CD4+ subsets. Lower insertion and higher deletion counts appeared at VDJ junctions in type 1 diabetes patients. For cells with high TCR expression, cDNA sequencing could yield over-representation.

Every bit of the isolated RNA underwent reverse transcription, so sequencing read expressed TCRB transcripts. Sequencing was performed with immunoSEQ multiplex PCR; in TCRdb, only in-frame clones are kept and a portion is missing. The repertoire consists of 120,000 to 150,000 clones, with 9% to 10% occurring once and the leading ten covering 0.65%. Input material: central memory CD4+ T cells from blood. The TCR originated in a woman in her thirties or forties in good health. The V call is TRBV2, the J call TRBJ1-5, with TRBD1 as a possible D gene (6 bases). The CDR3 loop reads CAGNIQGGDQPQHF. CDR3 sequence (DNA): TGTGCCGGGAATATACAGGGTGGGGATCAGCCCCAGCATTTT.